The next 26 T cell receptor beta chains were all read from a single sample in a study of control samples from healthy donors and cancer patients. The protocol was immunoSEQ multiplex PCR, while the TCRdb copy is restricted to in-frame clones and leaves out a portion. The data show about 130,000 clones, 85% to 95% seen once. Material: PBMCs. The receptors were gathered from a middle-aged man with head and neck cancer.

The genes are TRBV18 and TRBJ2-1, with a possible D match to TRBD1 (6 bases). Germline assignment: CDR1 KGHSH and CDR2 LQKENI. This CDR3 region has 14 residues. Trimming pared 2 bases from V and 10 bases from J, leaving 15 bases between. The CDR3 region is CASSPRQAGGEQFF. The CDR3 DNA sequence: TGTGCCAGCTCACCAAGACAGGCAGGCGGAGAGCAGTTCTTC.

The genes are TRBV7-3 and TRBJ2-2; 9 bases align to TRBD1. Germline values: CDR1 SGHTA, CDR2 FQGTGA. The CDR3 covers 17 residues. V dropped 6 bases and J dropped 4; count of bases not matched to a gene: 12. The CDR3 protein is CASRESGTGIFTGELFF. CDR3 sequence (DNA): TGTGCCAGCAGAGAATCTGGGACAGGGATTTTCACCGGGGAGCTGTTTTTT.

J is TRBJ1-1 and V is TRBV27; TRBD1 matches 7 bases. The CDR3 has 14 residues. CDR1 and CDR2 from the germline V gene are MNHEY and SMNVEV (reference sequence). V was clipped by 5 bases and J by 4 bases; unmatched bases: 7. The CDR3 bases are TGTGCCAGCAGTACCCGACAGGGCGGCACTGAAGCTTTCTTT. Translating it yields CASSTRQGGTEAFF.

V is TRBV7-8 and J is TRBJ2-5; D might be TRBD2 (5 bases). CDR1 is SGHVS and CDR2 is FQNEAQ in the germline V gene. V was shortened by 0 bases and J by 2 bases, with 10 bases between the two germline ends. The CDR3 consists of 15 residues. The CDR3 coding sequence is TGTGCCAGCAGCTTAGCGCTAACGGGGCAAGAGACCCAGTACTTC. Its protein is CASSLALTGQETQYF.

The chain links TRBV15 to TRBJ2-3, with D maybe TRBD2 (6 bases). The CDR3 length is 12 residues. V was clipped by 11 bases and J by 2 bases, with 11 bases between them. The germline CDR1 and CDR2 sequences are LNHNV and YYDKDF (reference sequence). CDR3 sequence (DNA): TGTGCCGCGGGGCGGGACACAGATACGCAGTATTTT. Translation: CAAGRDTDTQYF.

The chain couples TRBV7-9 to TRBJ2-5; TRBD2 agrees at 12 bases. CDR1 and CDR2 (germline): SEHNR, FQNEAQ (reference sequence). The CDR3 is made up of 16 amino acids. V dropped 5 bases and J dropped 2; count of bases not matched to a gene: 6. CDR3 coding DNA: TGTGCCAGCAGCCCACGACTAGCGGGGGATCAAGAGACCCAGTACTTC. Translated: CASSPRLAGDQETQYF.

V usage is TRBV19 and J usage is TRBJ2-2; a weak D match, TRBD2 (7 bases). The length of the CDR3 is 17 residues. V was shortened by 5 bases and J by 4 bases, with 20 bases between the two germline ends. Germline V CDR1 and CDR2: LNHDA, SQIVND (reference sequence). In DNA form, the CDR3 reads TGTGCCAGTAGTGCTTCTTTGGGGGGGCCGACCACCGGGGAGCTGTTTTTT. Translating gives CASSASLGGPTTGELFF.

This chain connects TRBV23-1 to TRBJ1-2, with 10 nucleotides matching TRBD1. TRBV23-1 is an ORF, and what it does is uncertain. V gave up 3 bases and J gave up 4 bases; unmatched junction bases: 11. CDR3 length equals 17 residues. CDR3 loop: CASSQPLDRGRGYGYTF. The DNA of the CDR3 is TGCGCCAGCAGTCAGCCCTTAGACAGGGGGCGAGGCTATGGCTACACCTTC.

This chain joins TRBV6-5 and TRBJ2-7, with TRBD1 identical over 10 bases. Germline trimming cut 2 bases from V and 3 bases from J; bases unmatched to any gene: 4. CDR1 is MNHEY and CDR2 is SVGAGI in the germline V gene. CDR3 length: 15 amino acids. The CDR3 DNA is TGTGCCAGCAGTTACCGGGGACAGGGGATCTACGAGCAGTACTTC. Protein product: CASSYRGQGIYEQYF.

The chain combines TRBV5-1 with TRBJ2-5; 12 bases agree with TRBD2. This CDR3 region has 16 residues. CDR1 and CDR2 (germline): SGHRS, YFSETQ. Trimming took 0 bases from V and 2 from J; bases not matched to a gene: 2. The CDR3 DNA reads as TGCGCCAGCAGCTTGGTCCTAGCGGGGGGGCAAGAGACCCAGTACTTC. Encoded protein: CASSLVLAGGQETQYF. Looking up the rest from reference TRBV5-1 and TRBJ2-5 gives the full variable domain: KAGVTQTPRYLIKTRGQQVTLSCSPISGHRSVSWYQQTPGQGLQFLFEYFSETQRNKGNFPGRFSGRQFSNSRSEMNVSTLELGDSALYLCASSLVLAGGQETQYFGPGTRLLVL.

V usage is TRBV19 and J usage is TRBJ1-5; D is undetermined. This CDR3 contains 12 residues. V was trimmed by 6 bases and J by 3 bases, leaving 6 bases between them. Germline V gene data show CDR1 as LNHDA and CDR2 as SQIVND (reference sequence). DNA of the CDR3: TGTGCCAGTAGAGGCCCCAATCAGCCCCAGCATTTT. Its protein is CASRGPNQPQHF. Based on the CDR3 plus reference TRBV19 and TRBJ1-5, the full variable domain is DGGITQSPKYLFRKEGQNVTLSCEQNLNHDAMYWYRQDPGQGLRLIYYSQIVNDFQKGDIAEGYSVSREKKESFPLTVTSAQKNPTAFYLCASRGPNQPQHFGDGTRLSIL.

For the CDR3, the DNA is TGTGCCAGCAGCAGAGATAGCGGGGGAGGCACAGATACGCAGTATTTT. Its protein is CASSRDSGGGTDTQYF. The chain carries TRBV6-4 and TRBJ2-3; 9 nucleotides match TRBD2. J was trimmed by 1 base and V by 6 bases; bases with no gene match: 8. Per germline, CDR1 MRHNA and CDR2 SNTAGT. This CDR3 is built from 16 residues.

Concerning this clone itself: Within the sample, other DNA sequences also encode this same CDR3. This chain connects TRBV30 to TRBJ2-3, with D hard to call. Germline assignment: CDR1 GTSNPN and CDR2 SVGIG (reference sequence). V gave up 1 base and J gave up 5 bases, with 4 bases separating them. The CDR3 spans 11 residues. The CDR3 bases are TGTGCCTGGAGTGGTAGAGATACGCAGTATTTT. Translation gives CAWSGRDTQYF.

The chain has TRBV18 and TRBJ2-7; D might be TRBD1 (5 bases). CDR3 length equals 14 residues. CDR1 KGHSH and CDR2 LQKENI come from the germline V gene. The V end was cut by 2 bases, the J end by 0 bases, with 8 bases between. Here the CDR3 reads CASSPGANSYEQYF. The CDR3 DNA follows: TGTGCCAGCTCACCAGGGGCCAACTCCTACGAGCAGTACTTC.

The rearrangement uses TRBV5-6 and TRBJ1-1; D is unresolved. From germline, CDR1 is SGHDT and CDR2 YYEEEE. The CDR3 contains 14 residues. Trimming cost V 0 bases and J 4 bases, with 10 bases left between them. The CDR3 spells CASSLDRGSTEAFF. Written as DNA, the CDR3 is TGTGCCAGCAGCTTGGATCGGGGTTCCACTGAAGCTTTCTTT.

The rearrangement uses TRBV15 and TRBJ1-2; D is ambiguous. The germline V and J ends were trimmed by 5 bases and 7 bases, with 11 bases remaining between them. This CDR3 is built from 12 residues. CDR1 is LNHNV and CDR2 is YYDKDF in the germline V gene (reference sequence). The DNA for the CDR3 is TGTGCCACCAGCCAGAAGGAGGTTGGCTACACCTTC. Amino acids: CATSQKEVGYTF. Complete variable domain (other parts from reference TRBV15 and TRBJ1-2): DAMVIQNPRYQVTQFGKPVTLSCSQTLNHNVMYWYQQKSSQAPKLLFHYYDKDFNNEADTPDNFQSRRPNTSFCFLDIRSPGLGDTAMYLCATSQKEVGYTFGSGTRLTVV.

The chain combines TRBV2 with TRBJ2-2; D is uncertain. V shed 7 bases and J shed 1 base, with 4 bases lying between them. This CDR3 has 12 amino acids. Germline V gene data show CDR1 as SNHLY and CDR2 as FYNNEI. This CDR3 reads CASKGNTGELFF. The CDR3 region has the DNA TGTGCCAGCAAGGGGAACACCGGGGAGCTGTTTTTT.

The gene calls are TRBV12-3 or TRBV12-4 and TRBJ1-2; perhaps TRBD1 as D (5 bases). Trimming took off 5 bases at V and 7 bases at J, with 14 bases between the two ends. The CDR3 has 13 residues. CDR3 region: CASSPGVPVGYTF. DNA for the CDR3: TGTGCCAGCAGTCCGGGGGTGCCCGTTGGCTACACCTTC.

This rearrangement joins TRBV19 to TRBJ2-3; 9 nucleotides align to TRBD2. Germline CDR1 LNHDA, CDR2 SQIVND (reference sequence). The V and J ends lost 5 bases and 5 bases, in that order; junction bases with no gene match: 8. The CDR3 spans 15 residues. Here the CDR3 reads CASSPVSGGGDTQYF. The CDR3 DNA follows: TGTGCCAGTAGTCCGGTTAGCGGGGGCGGAGATACGCAGTATTTT.

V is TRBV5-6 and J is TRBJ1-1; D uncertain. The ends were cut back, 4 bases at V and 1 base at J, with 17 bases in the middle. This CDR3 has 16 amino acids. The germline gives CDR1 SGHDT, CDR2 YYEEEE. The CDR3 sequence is CASSRPPAWRNTEAFF. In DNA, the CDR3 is TGTGCCAGCAGCAGACCACCGGCATGGCGGAACACTGAAGCTTTCTTT.

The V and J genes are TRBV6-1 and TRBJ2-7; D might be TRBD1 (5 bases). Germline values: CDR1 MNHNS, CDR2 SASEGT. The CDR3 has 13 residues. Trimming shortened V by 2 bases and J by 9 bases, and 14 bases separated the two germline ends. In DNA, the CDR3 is TGTGCCAGCAGTGAAACAGGCCAAACCGGGCAGTACTTC. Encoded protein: CASSETGQTGQYF.

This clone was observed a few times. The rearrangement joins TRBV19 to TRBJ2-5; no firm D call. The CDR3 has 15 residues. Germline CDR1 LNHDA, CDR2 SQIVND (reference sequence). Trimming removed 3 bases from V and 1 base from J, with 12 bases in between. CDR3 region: CASSMRGPFQETQYF. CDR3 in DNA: TGTGCCAGTAGTATGCGAGGTCCCTTCCAAGAGACCCAGTACTTC.

CDR3 amino acids: CASSKTGLNEQFF. CDR3 coding DNA: TGTGCCAGTAGTAAGACAGGGCTCAATGAGCAGTTCTTC. V gene TRBV19 combines with J gene TRBJ2-1; 7 bases agree with TRBD1. This CDR3 region has 13 residues. V was clipped by 4 bases and J by 6 bases; unmatched bases: 3. CDR1 LNHDA and CDR2 SQIVND come from the germline V gene (reference sequence).

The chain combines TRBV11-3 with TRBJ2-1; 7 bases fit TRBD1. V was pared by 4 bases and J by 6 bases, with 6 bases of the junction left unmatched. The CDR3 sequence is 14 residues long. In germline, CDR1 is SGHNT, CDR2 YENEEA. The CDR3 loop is CASSWGQLGNEQFF. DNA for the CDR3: TGTGCCAGCAGCTGGGGACAGCTGGGCAATGAGCAGTTCTTC.

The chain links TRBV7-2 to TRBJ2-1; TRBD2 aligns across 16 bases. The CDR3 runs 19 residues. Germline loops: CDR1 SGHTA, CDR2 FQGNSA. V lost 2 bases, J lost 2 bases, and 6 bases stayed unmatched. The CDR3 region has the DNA TGTGCCAGCAGCTTACCCACGGGACTAGCGGGGGGGCCCTACAATGAGCAGTTCTTC. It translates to CASSLPTGLAGGPYNEQFF.

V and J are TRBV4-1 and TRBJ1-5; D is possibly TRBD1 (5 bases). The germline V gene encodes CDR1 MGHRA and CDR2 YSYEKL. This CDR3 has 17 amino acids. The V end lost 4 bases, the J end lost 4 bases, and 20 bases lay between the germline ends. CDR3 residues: CASSPQVGGASNQPQHF. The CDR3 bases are TGCGCCAGCAGCCCCCAGGTGGGAGGGGCCAGTAATCAGCCCCAGCATTTT.